The present T cell receptor (beta chain) was sequenced within a study of identical twins. This clonotype was counted between two and nine times. V lost 4 bases, J lost 7 bases, and 7 bases stayed unmatched. Germline assignment: CDR1 SGDLS and CDR2 YYNGEE. This CDR3 spans 14 amino acids. TCRdb re-called the 5' RACE reads with MiXCR, one entry per CDR3 protein. The sample contains approximately 700,000 distinct CDR3 sequences, 15% to 20% of which appear only once. This same sample was also taken into another study, of T cells expressing NK-cell markers. From that paper: For a handful of donors, these clonotypes were likewise the leading ones in the CD3+CD56-NKG2C+ fraction.

The V and J genes are TRBV9 and TRBJ2-7, with 11 bases that match TRBD1. This receptor was identified in a young woman in good health. Sequenced material: PBMCs. CDR3 nucleotides: TGTGCCAGCAGCCCCGGACAGGGGGCACGTGAGCAGTACTTC. Translation gives CASSPGQGAREQYF. Supplemented by reference TRBV9 and TRBJ2-7, the full variable domain reads DSGVTQTPKHLITATGQRVTLRCSPRSGDLSVYWYQQSLDQGLQFLIQYYNGEERAKGNILERFSAQQFPDLHSELNLSSLELGDSALYFCASSPGQGAREQYFGPGTRLTVT.